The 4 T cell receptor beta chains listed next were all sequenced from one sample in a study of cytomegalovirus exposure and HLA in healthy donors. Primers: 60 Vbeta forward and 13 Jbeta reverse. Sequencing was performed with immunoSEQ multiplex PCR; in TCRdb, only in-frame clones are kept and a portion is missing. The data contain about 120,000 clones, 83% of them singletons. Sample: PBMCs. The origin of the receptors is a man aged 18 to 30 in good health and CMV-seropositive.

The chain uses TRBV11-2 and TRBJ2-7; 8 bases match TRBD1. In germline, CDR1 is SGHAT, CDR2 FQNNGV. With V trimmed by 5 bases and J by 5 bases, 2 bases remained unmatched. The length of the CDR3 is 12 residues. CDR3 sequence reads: CASSRTGNEQYF. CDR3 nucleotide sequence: TGTGCCAGCAGCCGGACAGGGAACGAGCAGTACTTC.

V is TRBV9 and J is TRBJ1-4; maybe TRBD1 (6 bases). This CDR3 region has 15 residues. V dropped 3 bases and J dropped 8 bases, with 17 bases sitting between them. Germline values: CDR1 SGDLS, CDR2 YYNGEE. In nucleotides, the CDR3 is TGTGCCAGCAGCGGGGGGGGCGGGATTTTGGAAAAACTGTTTTTT. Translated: CASSGGGGILEKLFF. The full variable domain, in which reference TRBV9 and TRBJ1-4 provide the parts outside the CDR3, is DSGVTQTPKHLITATGQRVTLRCSPRSGDLSVYWYQQSLDQGLQFLIQYYNGEERAKGNILERFSAQQFPDLHSELNLSSLELGDSALYFCASSGGGGILEKLFFGSGTQLSVL.

CDR3 nucleotide sequence: TGTGCCAGCAGTGGACAGGGAGTCGCTGAAGCTTTCTTT. Translated, it gives CASSGQGVAEAFF. The chain recombines TRBV2 with TRBJ1-1; 7 bases agree with TRBD1. CDR3 length: 13 amino acids. The J segment lost 6 bases and the V segment lost 4 bases, leaving 5 bases of the junction unmatched. Germline V CDR1 and CDR2: SNHLY, FYNNEI.

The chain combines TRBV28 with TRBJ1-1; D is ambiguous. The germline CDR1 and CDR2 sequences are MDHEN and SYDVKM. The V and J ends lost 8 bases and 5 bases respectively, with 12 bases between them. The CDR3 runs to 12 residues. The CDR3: CASRPQVTEAFF. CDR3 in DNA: TGTGCCAGCCGTCCTCAGGTGACTGAAGCTTTCTTT.